A single sample gave rise to the 2 T cell receptor beta chains below, sequenced in a study of monozygotic twins with inflammatory bowel disease. TCRdb processed the 5' RACE reads again and assigns one entry to each CDR3 protein, with no DNA. This repertoire includes about 43,000 distinct CDR3 sequences. Material for sequencing was blood. The receptor source for this set is a human donor with ulcerative colitis or Crohn's disease, or a healthy co-twin of an affected twin (not recorded which).

The chain links TRBV7-2 to TRBJ2-2; the TCRdb D gene call, TRBD1, has no DNA to confirm it. Germline-derived CDR1 and CDR2 are SGHTA and FQGNSA. This CDR3 contains 15 residues. CDR3 protein: CASSLRGVGTGELFF.

This chain links TRBV18 with TRBJ2-3. CDR3 length equals 11 residues. Germline V gene lookup returns CDR1 KGHSH and CDR2 LQKENI. CDR3 sequence reads: CASSRSDTQYF.